The next 6 T cell receptor beta chains were all read from a single sample in a study of blood T cells in healthy people across ages. Then a second PCR, running roughly 7 to 11 cycles, was carried out with a sample-barcoded 5' primer and a J-beta primer mix. TCRdb recomputed calls from the 5' RACE reads with MiXCR, one row per CDR3 protein. Of 630,000 or so distinct CDR3 sequences detected, 32% appear once; the ten largest clones hold 15%. The sequenced sample consisted of blood. The receptors come from a woman aged 80 or over in good health.

This clonotype has at least ten counts. The rearrangement uses TRBV20-1 and TRBJ2-3, with 10 bases fitting TRBD2. This CDR3 comprises 18 residues. Germline V CDR1 and CDR2: DFQATT, SNEGSKA (reference sequence). After removal of 5 bases from V and 1 base from J, the junction contained 15 bases not matched to a gene. DNA of the CDR3: TGCAGTGCTTCCCTCGAGCGGGGGGGCAGAGTAGGCACAGATACGCAGTATTTT. This codes for CSASLERGGRVGTDTQYF.

This clonotype occurred many times. The rearrangement joins TRBV25-1 to TRBJ2-1; D is tentatively TRBD1 or TRBD2 (6 bases each). CDR1 and CDR2 from the germline V gene are MGHDK and SYGVNS. V shed 7 bases and J shed 4 bases, with 17 bases lying between them. CDR3 length: 15 amino acids. CDR3 DNA: TGTGCCAGCATCCCCCACGGGGGCCAATACAATGAGCAGTTCTTC. Translating gives CASIPHGGQYNEQFF. Full variable domain (remainder filled in from reference TRBV25-1 and TRBJ2-1): EADIYQTPRYLVIGTGKKITLECSQTMGHDKMYWYQQDPGMELHLIHYSYGVNSTEKGDLSSESTVSRIRTEHFPLTLESARPSHTSQYLCASIPHGGQYNEQFFGPGTRLTVL.

Many counts were recorded for this clonotype. This chain joins TRBV3-1 and TRBJ2-3; maybe TRBD1 (5 bases). The CDR3 extends over 14 amino acids. The germline V gene encodes CDR1 LGHDT and CDR2 YNNKEL (reference sequence). V dropped 6 bases and J dropped 6 bases, with 16 bases sitting between them. The CDR3, as DNA: TGTGCCAGCAGATCTACAGGCCAGGGCGATACGCAGTATTTT. This encodes CASRSTGQGDTQYF.

This chain links TRBV19 with TRBJ2-1; the match to TRBD1 covers 7 bases. The trim removed 5 bases at V and 1 base at J, leaving 11 bases unmatched. The CDR3 loop spans 17 amino acids. Germline lookup yields CDR1 LNHDA and CDR2 SQIVND (reference sequence). The CDR3: CASSSAGTASSYNEQFF. The DNA of the CDR3 is TGTGCCAGTAGTTCTGCCGGGACAGCTTCTTCCTACAATGAGCAGTTCTTC.

The chain couples TRBV7-2 to TRBJ2-3; 11 bases match TRBD1. Germline V CDR1 and CDR2: SGHTA, FQGNSA. The CDR3 length is 14 residues. After removal of 5 bases from V and 4 bases from J, the junction contained 2 bases not matched to a gene. The CDR3 DNA sequence: TGTGCCAGCAGCAGGACAGGGGGCTCAGATACGCAGTATTTT. This encodes CASSRTGGSDTQYF.

The chain employs TRBV5-5 and TRBJ2-1, with no clear D. This CDR3 is 13 amino acids long. Trimming pared 3 bases from V and 8 bases from J, leaving 12 bases between. The germline CDR1 and CDR2 sequences are SGHKS and YYEKEE (reference sequence). CDR3 nucleotide sequence: TGTGCCAGCAGCTCCCCCCCCGTCCATGAGCAGTTCTTC. It translates to CASSSPPVHEQFF.